The 29 T cell receptor beta chains below come from one sample, sequenced in a study of blood T cells in healthy people across ages. The second PCR ran about 6 to 12 cycles with a sample-barcoded 5' primer and J-beta primers. TCRdb reprocessed the 5' RACE reads with MiXCR, giving one entry per CDR3 protein. The table records about 830,000 distinct CDR3 sequences, less than 80% of them present only once. Sequenced material: blood. The receptor set was obtained from a young man in good health.

The rearrangement links TRBV3-1 to TRBJ1-2; TRBD1 matches 9 bases. The CDR3 is 17 amino acids. Germline CDR1 LGHDT, CDR2 YNNKEL (reference sequence). V lost 2 bases and J lost 10; bases outside the gene matches: 17. The CDR3 region has the DNA TGTGCCAGCAGCCAAACCACCAGGGGGACAGGGTCAGAAGACTACACCTTC. It encodes CASSQTTRGTGSEDYTF.

This chain links TRBV20-1 with TRBJ2-1, with TRBD1 matching over 8 bases. The germline gives CDR1 DFQATT, CDR2 SNEGSKA (reference sequence). V shed 6 bases, J shed 8 bases, and the junction held 12 bases outside the gene matches. CDR3 length equals 14 residues. The CDR3 here is CSAQGQVSLYEQFF. The CDR3 DNA sequence: TGCAGTGCCCAGGGACAGGTCAGCTTGTATGAGCAGTTCTTC.

J is TRBJ2-7 and V is TRBV7-2; TRBD2 matches at 9 bases. The germline V gene encodes CDR1 SGHTA and CDR2 FQGNSA. The CDR3 length is 15 residues. Trimming removed 3 bases from V and 6 bases from J; junction bases left unmatched: 9. The CDR3 is CASSLNSGGPPEQYF. CDR3 nucleotide sequence: TGTGCCAGCAGCTTGAATAGCGGGGGTCCCCCCGAGCAGTACTTC.

CDR3 loop: CASSLNGGSGASTDTQYF. The CDR3 DNA reads TGTGCCAGCAGTTTGAACGGGGGGTCCGGTGCTAGCACAGATACGCAGTATTTT. This chain connects TRBV7-2 to TRBJ2-3, with 7 bases lining up with TRBD2. The germline gives CDR1 SGHTA, CDR2 FQGNSA. This CDR3 is 18 amino acids long. V gave up 6 bases and J gave up 0 bases; unmatched junction bases: 15.

The rearrangement uses TRBV7-2 and TRBJ2-7, with D hard to call. CDR1 SGHTA and CDR2 FQGNSA come from the germline V gene. The V and J ends lost 2 bases and 0 bases respectively, with 11 bases between them. The CDR3 consists of 15 residues. CDR3 nucleotide sequence: TGTGCCAGCAGCTTAAAAGGGCAGAACTCCTACGAGCAGTACTTC. Amino acid sequence: CASSLKGQNSYEQYF.

The gene calls are TRBV4-3 and TRBJ1-1, with D hard to call. Between the trimmed V and J ends, which lost 0 bases and 5 bases, there was a span of 7 bases. Germline lookup yields CDR1 LGHNA and CDR2 YSLEER. The CDR3 consists of 13 residues. DNA for the CDR3: TGCGCCAGCAGCCAAGAACCGAGGACTGAAGCTTTCTTT. The encoded protein is CASSQEPRTEAFF.

The chain joins TRBV6-6 to TRBJ1-1, with 10 bases lining up with TRBD1. Germline assignment: CDR1 MNHNY and CDR2 SVGAGI (reference sequence). V dropped 8 bases and J dropped 3; count of bases not matched to a gene: 9. The CDR3 spans 15 residues. The CDR3 region has the DNA TGTGCCAGCTTTCTAAGACAGGGGGCGGACACTGAAGCTTTCTTT. Translated: CASFLRQGADTEAFF.

This chain joins TRBV12-3 or TRBV12-4 and TRBJ1-1; no firm D call. The CDR3 contains 12 residues. The V and J ends lost 4 bases and 5 bases respectively, with 8 bases between them. CDR3 nucleotide sequence: TGTGCCAGCAGTTACATACGGACTGAAGCTTTCTTT. It codes for CASSYIRTEAFF.

V is TRBV20-1 and J is TRBJ2-1; 9 bases are shared with TRBD1. Germline V gene lookup returns CDR1 DFQATT and CDR2 SNEGSKA (reference sequence). This CDR3 is built from 17 residues. The ends lost 0 bases at V and 9 bases at J; junction bases unmatched: 15. The CDR3 region is CSARDPPGQGIIGEQFF. The DNA of the CDR3 is TGCAGTGCTAGAGATCCTCCGGGACAGGGAATTATTGGTGAGCAGTTCTTC.

This clonotype was seen only a few times. V gene TRBV4-3 combines with J gene TRBJ1-1; TRBD1 might be the D (5 bases). CDR1 LGHNA and CDR2 YSLEER come from the germline V gene. Trimming cost V 4 bases and J 11 bases, with 17 bases left between them. The length of the CDR3 is 13 residues. CDR3 sequence: CASSPSAGGDAFF. As DNA, the CDR3 is TGCGCCAGCAGCCCCAGTGCCGGGGGTGATGCTTTCTTT.

The count of this clonotype is one. The chain recombines TRBV28 with TRBJ2-5; maybe TRBD1 (6 bases). The V and J ends lost 4 bases and 5 bases respectively, with 14 bases between them. Germline CDR1 and CDR2: MDHEN and SYDVKM. The CDR3 covers 14 residues. CDR3 region: CASSSRGWGETQYF. DNA for the CDR3: TGTGCCAGCAGTTCCAGGGGTTGGGGGGAGACCCAGTACTTC.

About this clonotype: The junction departs from germline at one end; a sequencing error may be responsible. The V and J genes are TRBV20-1 and TRBJ1-1; D is unclear. The CDR3 spans 14 residues. CDR1 DFQATT and CDR2 SNEGSKA come from the germline V gene (reference sequence). The CDR3 here is CSARNWARNTEAFF. The CDR3 nucleotides read TGCAGCGCTAGGAATTGGGCCCGGAACACTGAAGCTTTCTTT.

The chain combines TRBV7-3 with TRBJ1-1; D possibly corresponds to TRBD1 (5 bases). The ends were cut back, 5 bases at V and 1 base at J, with 14 bases in the middle. The CDR3 is 15 amino acids. The germline gives CDR1 SGHTA, CDR2 FQGTGA. As DNA, the CDR3 is TGTGCCAGCAGCCCAGACCCAGGGAGGAACACTGAAGCTTTCTTT. This gives the protein CASSPDPGRNTEAFF.

The chain links TRBV4-1 to TRBJ1-4, with unresolved D. The V and J ends lost 1 base and 8 bases respectively, with 20 bases between them. Per the germline V gene, CDR1 is MGHRA and CDR2 is YSYEKL. The CDR3 has 17 amino acids. The CDR3 here is CASSQGQGGLGREKLFF. The CDR3 nucleotides read TGCGCCAGCAGCCAAGGGCAAGGAGGCCTTGGCCGGGAAAAACTGTTTTTT.

This sequence joins TRBV28 and TRBJ2-7; D unresolved. V was cut by 6 bases and J by 5 bases, with 17 bases left in between. The CDR3 length is 14 residues. The germline V gene encodes CDR1 MDHEN and CDR2 SYDVKM. CDR3 loop: CASSLGQSPDEQYF. CDR3 nucleotide sequence: TGTGCCAGCAGCTTAGGTCAGTCGCCCGACGAGCAGTACTTC.

This chain links TRBV20-1 with TRBJ1-4; tentatively, D is TRBD1 (6 bases). CDR3 length: 15 amino acids. The V gene's germline CDR1 is DFQATT and CDR2 SNEGSKA (reference sequence). Deletions cut 3 bases from V and 10 bases from J, with 21 bases between. The chain's CDR3 is CSASPMDSYRGKLFF. As DNA, the CDR3 is TGCAGTGCTAGCCCCATGGACAGCTACAGAGGAAAACTGTTTTTT.

J is TRBJ2-1 and V is TRBV29-1, with 11 bases that match TRBD1. The CDR3 is 14 amino acids. Germline values: CDR1 SQVTM, CDR2 ANQGSEA. With 3 bases clipped from V and 12 bases from J, the junction kept 10 bases outside the gene matches. CDR3 DNA: TGCAGCGTTGATTCCTCCGGGACAGGGGGGGCGCAGTTCTTC. Its protein product is CSVDSSGTGGAQFF.

The chain is built from TRBV28 and TRBJ1-2; 8 nucleotides align to TRBD1. V trimming: 8 bases; J trimming: 8 bases; junction bases outside the gene matches: 10. The length of the CDR3 is 13 residues. CDR1 MDHEN and CDR2 SYDVKM come from the germline V gene. Here the CDR3 reads CASGAGQGSGYTF. CDR3 nucleotide sequence: TGTGCCAGCGGAGCCGGACAGGGAAGCGGCTACACCTTC.

This clonotype was counted only a few times. V usage is TRBV6-2 or TRBV6-3 and J usage is TRBJ2-7, with a tentative D call TRBD2 (5 bases). CDR3 length: 14 amino acids. V gave up 5 bases and J gave up 1 base, with 12 bases separating them. From germline, CDR1 is MNHEY and CDR2 SVGEGT. CDR3 DNA: TGTGCCAGCAGTCCCAGACTACCGTCCTACGAGCAGTACTTC. Residues: CASSPRLPSYEQYF.

The J gene is TRBJ2-3, the V gene TRBV15, with TRBD2 matching over 8 bases. This CDR3 spans 16 amino acids. The ends lost 6 bases at V and 8 bases at J; junction bases unmatched: 16. The germline V gene has CDR1 LNHNV and CDR2 YYDKDF (reference sequence). CDR3 nucleotides: TGTGCCACCAGAAACCAAATAGGAGCGGGGGTTGGTACGCAGTATTTT. Translating it yields CATRNQIGAGVGTQYF.

The gene calls are TRBV4-1 and TRBJ2-3, with 9 bases identical to TRBD2. There are 16 residues in the CDR3. V shed 0 bases and J 5 bases; nucleotides not matched to a gene: 6. Per the germline V gene, CDR1 is MGHRA and CDR2 is YSYEKL. CDR3 DNA sequence: TGCGCCAGCAGCCAAGAACGGCGGGGGGGCGAAGATACGCAGTATTTT. Translating gives CASSQERRGGEDTQYF.

There are a few counts of this clonotype. The J gene is TRBJ1-6, the V gene TRBV7-9, with no clear D. With 4 bases removed from V and 7 bases from J, the gap between germline ends came to 14 bases. The germline gives CDR1 SEHNR, CDR2 FQNEAQ (reference sequence). This CDR3 spans 15 amino acids. The CDR3, as DNA: TGTGCCAGCAGCTCGAAGGCGGCGAGGAATTCACCCCTCCACTTT. This encodes CASSSKAARNSPLHF.

The genes are TRBV5-1 and TRBJ2-3, with TRBD2 identical over 8 bases. Germline CDR1 SGHRS, CDR2 YFSETQ. The V gene end was trimmed by 0 bases and the J gene end by 0 bases; junction bases not matched to a gene: 6. This CDR3 is built from 17 residues. DNA for the CDR3: TGCGCCAGCAGCTTGGGGCTAGCGGGCTTTAGCACAGATACGCAGTATTTT. This encodes CASSLGLAGFSTDTQYF.

This clonotype occurred a few times. The V gene is TRBV7-2, the J gene TRBJ1-2, with a tentative D call TRBD1 (5 bases). V was cut by 4 bases and J by 0 bases, with 18 bases left in between. CDR1 is SGHTA and CDR2 is FQGNSA in the germline V gene. This CDR3 is built from 17 residues. This CDR3 is CASSSQGQGATNYGYTF. The CDR3 coding sequence is TGTGCCAGCAGCTCCCAGGGCCAAGGAGCTACTAACTATGGCTACACCTTC.

V is TRBV6-2 or TRBV6-3 and J is TRBJ2-3; the match to TRBD1 covers 10 bases. The V gene end was trimmed by 6 bases and the J gene end by 4 bases; junction bases not matched to a gene: 7. Per the germline V gene, CDR1 is MNHEY and CDR2 is SVGEGT. The CDR3 runs 15 residues. CDR3 in DNA: TGTGCCAGCAGGGAGCCGGGACAGGGGCCAGATACGCAGTATTTT. Its protein product is CASREPGQGPDTQYF.

The chain recombines TRBV5-1 with TRBJ1-4; 7 nucleotides line up with TRBD1. CDR3 length: 15 amino acids. After removal of 0 bases from V and 8 bases from J, the junction contained 7 bases not matched to a gene. Germline V gene data show CDR1 as SGHRS and CDR2 as YFSETQ. The CDR3 is CASSLVGQMFEKLFF. CDR3 nucleotide sequence: TGCGCCAGCAGCTTGGTGGGACAGATGTTCGAAAAACTGTTTTTT.

J is TRBJ2-1 and V is TRBV6-1, with D tentatively TRBD1 (5 bases). The CDR3 is 15 amino acids. Germline CDR1 is MNHNS and CDR2 is SASEGT. Trimming took off 1 base at V and 7 bases at J, with 14 bases between the two ends. In DNA form, the CDR3 reads TGTGCCAGCAGTGAAGGGATGGGGCGCAGGAATGAGCAGTTCTTC. Protein sequence: CASSEGMGRRNEQFF.

J is TRBJ2-5 and V is TRBV11-3; tentatively, D is TRBD2 (5 bases). The CDR3 sequence is 13 residues long. Trimming pared 5 bases from V and 4 bases from J, leaving 11 bases between. Germline CDR1 and CDR2: SGHNT and YENEEA. This chain's CDR3 is CASSINGVETQYF. In DNA form, the CDR3 reads TGTGCCAGCAGCATAAACGGGGTAGAGACCCAGTACTTC.

CDR3 bases: TGTGCCAGCAGCCAATCGCGAGCCCCGCCGGAGACCCAGTACTTC. Amino acids: CASSQSRAPPETQYF. This chain connects TRBV14 to TRBJ2-5; D remains unclear. CDR3 size: 15 residues. CDR1 and CDR2 (germline): SGHDN, FVKESK. V lost 2 bases and J 5 bases, leaving 15 bases between the germline ends.